The 10 T cell receptor beta chains presented below share a single source sample, sequenced in a study of T cell repertoires in cytomegalovirus infection. TCRdb recomputed calls from the reads with MiXCR, one row per CDR3 protein. The sample has more than 150,000 distinct CDR3 sequences, roughly 20% seen once. The sample consisted of PBMCs. The receptors here all came from a human donor in good health (CMV status not recorded). Some clones in this sample may be carry-over from other donors' samples.

On this clonotype: A read error may be the cause here, since a much bigger clone is one base away. This chain links TRBV29-1 with TRBJ1-2, with D uncertain. Germline V gene lookup returns CDR1 SQVTM and CDR2 ANQGSEA. The CDR3 is 14 residues long. CDR3 DNA: TGCAGAGTGGCCGCGGGCGATATAGGTTATGGCTACACCTTC. Its protein is CRVAAGDIGYGYTF.

This chain connects TRBV19 to TRBJ1-1; 9 nucleotides align to TRBD1. CDR1 and CDR2 from the germline V gene are LNHDA and SQIVND (reference sequence). With V trimmed by 6 bases and J by 8 bases, 13 bases remained unmatched. The CDR3 totals 15 residues. The CDR3 here is CASRLPGQGVLEAFF. CDR3 nucleotide sequence: TGTGCCAGTAGACTTCCGGGACAGGGCGTGTTAGAAGCTTTCTTT.

This clonotype was counted at least ten times. The rearrangement joins TRBV6-2 or TRBV6-3 to TRBJ1-1; unclear D gene. The CDR3 has 14 residues. With 0 bases removed from V and 1 base from J, the gap between germline ends came to 6 bases. Germline CDR1 reads MNHEY; CDR2 reads SVGEGT. As DNA, the CDR3 is TGTGCCAGCAGTTACTCAGAGAGGAACACTGAAGCTTTCTTT. It is translated as CASSYSERNTEAFF.

This clonotype was detected only a few times. The V call is TRBV5-5, the J call TRBJ2-7; 9 bases match TRBD1. This CDR3 is 16 amino acids long. With V trimmed by 2 bases and J by 2 bases, 8 bases remained unmatched. The germline gives CDR1 SGHKS, CDR2 YYEKEE (reference sequence). CDR3 nucleotide sequence: TGTGCCAGCAGCTTTGGACAGGGGTTTCCTACCTACGAGCAGTACTTC. It translates to CASSFGQGFPTYEQYF.

Ten or more counts support this clonotype. This rearrangement joins TRBV12-3 or TRBV12-4 to TRBJ1-1; D is unclear. This CDR3 has 13 residues. Trimming left V 5 bases short and J 4 bases short, with 11 bases between. The CDR3 is CASSPNVGTEAFF. The CDR3 DNA is TGTGCCAGCAGTCCTAATGTGGGCACTGAAGCTTTCTTT.

This clonotype has ten or more counts. The chain recombines TRBV19 with TRBJ2-3, with D possibly TRBD1 on 6 matching bases. The germline CDR1 and CDR2 sequences are LNHDA and SQIVND (reference sequence). V lost 6 bases to trimming and J lost 2 bases, with 12 bases between them. The CDR3 extends over 14 amino acids. This CDR3 reads CASSLWDTTDTQYF. CDR3 DNA: TGTGCCAGTAGCCTTTGGGACACCACAGATACGCAGTATTTT.

This clonotype showed up just once. The chain uses TRBV5-4 and TRBJ1-1, with 9 nucleotides matching TRBD1. Per the germline V gene, CDR1 is SGHNT and CDR2 is YYREEE (reference sequence). The CDR3 spans 14 residues. The V gene end was trimmed by 4 bases and the J gene end by 5 bases; junction bases not matched to a gene: 6. The CDR3 is CASSLIQGATEAFF. CDR3 coding DNA: TGTGCCAGCAGCCTGATACAGGGGGCTACTGAAGCTTTCTTT. Full variable domain (remainder filled in from reference TRBV5-4 and TRBJ1-1): ETGVTQSPTHLIKTRGQQVTLRCSSQSGHNTVSWYQQALGQGPQFIFQYYREEENGRGNFPPRFSGLQFPNYSSELNVNALELDDSALYLCASSLIQGATEAFFGQGTRLTVV.

This clonotype showed up many times. This sequence joins TRBV28 and TRBJ1-2; D may be TRBD1 (6 bases). The V and J ends lost 4 bases and 3 bases respectively, with 15 bases between them. This CDR3 is built from 15 residues. Germline V gene data show CDR1 as MDHEN and CDR2 as SYDVKM. CDR3 DNA sequence: TGTGCCAGCAGTTACCCTGGACAGCTCCACTATGGCTACACCTTC. Translating gives CASSYPGQLHYGYTF.

This clonotype was counted ten times or more. The gene calls are TRBV7-9 and TRBJ2-4; possibly TRBD1 for D (5 bases). Germline lookup yields CDR1 SEHNR and CDR2 FQNEAQ (reference sequence). CDR3 length: 14 amino acids. Trimming took 2 bases from V and 6 from J, leaving 11 bases between them. This CDR3 reads CASSLQGGANIQYF. The DNA of the CDR3 is TGTGCCAGCAGCTTACAGGGCGGAGCAAACATTCAGTACTTC.

This clonotype came up a few times. This sequence joins TRBV11-3 and TRBJ2-1; tentative D call: TRBD1 (6 bases). V was shortened by 4 bases and J by 4 bases, with 14 bases between the two germline ends. The CDR3 spans 15 residues. From germline, CDR1 is SGHNT and CDR2 YENEEA. In DNA, the CDR3 is TGTGCCAGCAGCTCGAACAGGGCCGTTTACAATGAGCAGTTCTTC. This translates into CASSSNRAVYNEQFF.